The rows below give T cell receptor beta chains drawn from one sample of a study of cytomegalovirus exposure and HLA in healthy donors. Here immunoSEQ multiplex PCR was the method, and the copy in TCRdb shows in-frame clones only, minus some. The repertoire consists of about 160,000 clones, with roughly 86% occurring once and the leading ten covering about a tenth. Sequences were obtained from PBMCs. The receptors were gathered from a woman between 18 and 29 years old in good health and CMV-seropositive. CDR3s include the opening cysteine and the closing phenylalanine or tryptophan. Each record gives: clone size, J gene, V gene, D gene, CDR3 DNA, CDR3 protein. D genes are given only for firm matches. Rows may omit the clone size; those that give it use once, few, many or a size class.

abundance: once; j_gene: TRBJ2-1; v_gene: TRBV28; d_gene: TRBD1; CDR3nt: TGTGCCAGCAGTCCATCAACAGGGGGCAGGAATGAGCAGTTCTTC; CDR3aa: CASSPSTGGRNEQFF
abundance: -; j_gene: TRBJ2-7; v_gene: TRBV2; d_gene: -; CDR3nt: TGTGCCAGCAGTAAGGAGGGGTACGAGCAGTACTTC; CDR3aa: CASSKEGYEQYF
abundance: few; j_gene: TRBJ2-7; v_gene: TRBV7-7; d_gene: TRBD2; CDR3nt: TGTGCTAGCAGCGGGGGACTAGCGGGATCCTACGAGCAGTACTTC; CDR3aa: CASSGGLAGSYEQYF
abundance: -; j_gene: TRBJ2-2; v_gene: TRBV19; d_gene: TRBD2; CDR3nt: TGTGCCAGTAGTCCTCTAGGGGCTAGCGGAGGCACCGGGGAGCTGTTTTTT; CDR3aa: CASSPLGASGGTGELFF
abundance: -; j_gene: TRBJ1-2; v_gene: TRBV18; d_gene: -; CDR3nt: TGTGCCAGCTCAGACCGGGTCTATGGCTACACCTTC; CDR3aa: CASSDRVYGYTF
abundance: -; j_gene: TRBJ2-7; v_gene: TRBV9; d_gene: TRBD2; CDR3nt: TGTGCCAGCAGCGTAGTTGCTAGCGGAAACTACGAGCAGTACTTC; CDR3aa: CASSVVASGNYEQYF
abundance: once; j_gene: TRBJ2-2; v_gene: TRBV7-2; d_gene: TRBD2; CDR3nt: TGTGCCAGCAGCGCCTCTAGCGGGATGCCCACCGGGGAGCTGTTTTTT; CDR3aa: CASSASSGMPTGELFF
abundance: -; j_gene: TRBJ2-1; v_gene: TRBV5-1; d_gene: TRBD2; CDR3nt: TGCGCCAGCAGCCCCCTAGCGGGAGGGCAAAATGAGCAGTTCTTC; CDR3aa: CASSPLAGGQNEQFF
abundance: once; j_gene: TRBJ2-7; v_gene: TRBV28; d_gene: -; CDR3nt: TGTGCCAGCAGCTCTCTAACTAGCAGCTACGAGCAGTACTTC; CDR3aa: CASSSLTSSYEQYF
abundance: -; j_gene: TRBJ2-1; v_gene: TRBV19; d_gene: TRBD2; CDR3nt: TGTGCCAGTATGACTAGCGGGAGCTCCTACAATGAGCAGTTCTTC; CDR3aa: CASMTSGSSYNEQFF
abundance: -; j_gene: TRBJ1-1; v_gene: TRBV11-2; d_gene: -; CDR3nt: TGTGCCAGCAGCCACCGACAGTCAAAAGCTTTCTTT; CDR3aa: CASSHRQSKAFF
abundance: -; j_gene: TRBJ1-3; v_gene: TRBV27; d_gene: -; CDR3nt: TGTGCCAGCAGTTTCTTGTCTGGAAACACCATATATTTT; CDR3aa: CASSFLSGNTIYF
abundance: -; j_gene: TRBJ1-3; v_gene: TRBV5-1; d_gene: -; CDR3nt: TGCGCCAGCAGCTTGGCAGGTGCCTCTGGAAACACCATATATTTT; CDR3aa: CASSLAGASGNTIYF
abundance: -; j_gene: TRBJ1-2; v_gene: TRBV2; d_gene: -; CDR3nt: TGTGCCAGCAGTGCGAGAAAATACCCTCAGGGGAACTATGGCTACACCTTC; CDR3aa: CASSARKYPQGNYGYTF
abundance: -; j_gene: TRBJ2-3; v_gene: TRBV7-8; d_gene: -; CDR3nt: TGTGCCAGCAGACTCGTACGGGAAGCAGATACGCAGTATTTT; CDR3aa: CASRLVREADTQYF
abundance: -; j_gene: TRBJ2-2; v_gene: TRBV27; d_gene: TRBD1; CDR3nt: TGTGCCAGCTGTAGGGGGCTCTTCCCCACCGGGGAGCTGTTTTTT; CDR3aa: CASCRGLFPTGELFF
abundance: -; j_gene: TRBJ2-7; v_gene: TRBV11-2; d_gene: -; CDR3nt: TGTGCCATCCCGTCCCCGGGACACCCCTACGAGCAGTACTTC; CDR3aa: CAIPSPGHPYEQYF
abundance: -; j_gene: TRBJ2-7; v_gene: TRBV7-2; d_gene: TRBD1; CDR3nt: TGTGCCAGCAGCTTAGATCCCCGGACAGGGGAACACGAGCAGTACTTC; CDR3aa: CASSLDPRTGEHEQYF
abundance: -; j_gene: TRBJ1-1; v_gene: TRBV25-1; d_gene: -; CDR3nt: TGTGCCAGCAGTTACGGGACACGGCCTGAAGCTTTCTTT; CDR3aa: CASSYGTRPEAFF
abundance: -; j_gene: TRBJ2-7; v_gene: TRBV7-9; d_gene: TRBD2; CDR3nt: TGTGCCAGCCCAGATGACTCCGGGACTATAGACGAGCAGTACTTC; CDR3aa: CASPDDSGTIDEQYF
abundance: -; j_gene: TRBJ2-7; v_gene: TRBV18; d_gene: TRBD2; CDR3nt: TGTGCCAGCTCTCCAAAGCCGGGACTAGCGATGGGGGAGCAGTACTTC; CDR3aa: CASSPKPGLAMGEQYF
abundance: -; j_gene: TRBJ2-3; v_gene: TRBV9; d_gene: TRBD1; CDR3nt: TGTGCCAGCAGCACCAGGACAGGGTGGGATACGCAGTATTTT; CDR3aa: CASSTRTGWDTQYF